This T cell receptor beta chain appears in the sequencing data of a study of cytomegalovirus exposure and HLA in healthy donors. The wider study: Earlier sequencing of approximately 180 million T cells yielded around 120 million unique TCR beta sequences. The Caucasian-associated ancestry cluster contained 81% of the 398 genotyped donors.

The PCR made use of 60 Vbeta and 13 Jbeta primers. Sequencing used immunoSEQ multiplex PCR; TCRdb keeps in-frame clones, though not all of them. The sample lists approximately 110,000 clones, under 80% seen once, with around 13% in the top ten. Trimming removed 0 bases from V and 5 bases from J; junction bases left unmatched: 3. Germline CDR1 is SGHRS and CDR2 is YFSETQ. There are 15 residues in the CDR3. The chain couples TRBV5-1 to TRBJ2-2; 8 nucleotides match TRBD1. Sequenced: PBMCs. The clonotype was recovered from a woman in her fifties or sixties in good health and CMV-seropositive. The CDR3 region has the DNA TGCGCCAGCAGCTTGGGACAGGGGCCGACCGGGGAGCTGTTTTTT. Translated, it gives CASSLGQGPTGELFF.